This TCR beta chain stems from a study of blood T cell repertoires in COVID-19 (dated by TCRdb to 2020 to 2022). The study in broad terms: Samples covering the acute and convalescent phases of COVID-19 were provided by collaborators in the United States, Italy and Spain. The samples were drawn from two sources: the first 160 participants of the ongoing ImmuneRACE study, and 1,000 to 1,500 subjects contributed by 6 global collaborators. A freely available public database, intended as a resource for researchers studying the immune response to SARS-CoV-2, is where the repertoires were released. The material from the prospective study consisted of cDNA or gDNA derived from T cells, B-cell-depleted T cells, or PBMCs. Where available, HLA class I and class II types were obtained from metadata supplied by the sample provider rather than from assay-based typing. Deeply sampled blood TCRbeta repertoires from subjects exposed to, actively infected with, or recovered from COVID-19 were included in the dataset. A de-identified subject ID, COVID-19 status, age in years and sex were almost always included in the sample metadata. Study-wide findings and limitations: The quantity of clinical and demographic metadata differed by source and by participant and was supplied without curation.

V loses 7 bases of germline sequence and J loses 1 base, and the interval between the two ends is 10 bases. CDR1 and CDR2 (SNHLY, FYNNEI) derive from the germline V gene. The CDR3 measures 13 amino acids from cysteine to phenylalanine. Of the read, only the CDR3 DNA is kept; its 39 bases are in frame from base 1. TCRbeta CDR3 regions were amplified from genomic DNA by means of the immunoSEQ Assay, a bias-controlled multiplex PCR. The source study handled its data this way. Within the assay, amplification of reference gene primers was used to estimate how many nucleated cells each sample contained. Sequence reads were collapsed and filtered to measure the absolute abundance of every unique TCRbeta CDR3 rearrangement. For each sample, productive Simpson clonality was calculated as the square root of Simpson's diversity index across productive rearrangements. Not all clones reach the TCRdb copy of this immuneACCESS table, which keeps in-frame sequences only. Checked studies attribute under half of the gap to unresolved V genes and leave the rest unexplained. The V and J calls and clone size come from that table; D and trimming were worked out from the DNA. Counted in this sample were 190,000 or so clones; around 85% of them appeared once. The ten largest clones add up to about 0.72% of the sample.

Whole blood was collected in K2EDTA tubes by collaborating institutions according to the institutions' own protocols. For TCRbeta analysis, collaborators shipped samples in one of three forms: frozen whole blood, isolated PBMCs, or DNA extracted from either of those sample types. This clone was picked up one time. Its antigen is unknown. There are no base qualities to consult, and no much larger clone falls within one base. This clonotype was obtained from a woman in her 70s with acute or convalescent COVID-19. The sequencing input was peripheral blood. Here the chain combines TRBV2 and TRBJ2-5; TRBD2 could be the D gene, as 7 bases match. CDR3 reads: CASNRGAQETQYF. The DNA sequence reads TGTGCCAGCAATCGGGGGGCCCAAGAGACCCAGTACTTC.